This is a list of T cell receptor beta chains from one sample in a study of T-cell memory formation after mild COVID-19. A single record per CDR3 protein comes from TCRdb applying MiXCR to the 5' RACE reads. The data hold under 250,000 distinct CDR3 sequences, with less than 20% observed a single time. The sequenced sample was PBMCs or a T cell subset sorted from them (not recorded which). These receptors all come from an adult woman who had mild COVID-19 (a few samples of this study predate the infection). Cell type and time point are not known. Both conserved end residues are part of each CDR3. A D gene is named only where the DNA matches it firmly. Size tells how often a clone was seen (once, few, many) or the class of an expanded clone, and some rows leave it out.

>NA|few|TRBV20-1|TRBJ1-1|13
CSARDPRDTEAFF
TGCAGTGCTAGAGACCCGAGGGACACTGAAGCTTTCTTT
>NA|many|TRBV18|TRBJ2-3|12
CASSSATDTQYF
TGTGCCAGCTCATCCGCTACAGATACGCAGTATTTT
>NA|NA|TRBV7-9|TRBJ2-3|16
CASSLSRRKSTDTQYF
TGTGCCAGCAGCTTATCACGGCGGAAAAGCACAGATACGCAGTATTTT
>NA|few|TRBV12-3/TRBV12-4|TRBJ1-1|12
CASSLTAAEAFF
TGTGCCAGCAGCCTTACAGCGGCTGAAGCTTTCTTT
>NA|few|TRBV30|TRBJ2-1|14
CAWSAPWGYNEQFF
TGTGCCTGGAGTGCTCCTTGGGGTTACAATGAGCAGTTCTTC
>NA|NA|TRBV7-2|TRBJ1-5|16
CASSERTGIANQPQHF
TGTGCCAGCAGCGAAAGGACGGGGATAGCAAATCAGCCCCAGCATTTT
>NA|few|TRBV30|TRBJ2-3|14
CAWSVQGLTDTQYF
TGTGCCTGGAGTGTACAGGGACTTACAGATACGCAGTATTTT
>TRBD1|NA|TRBV20-1|TRBJ1-2|15
CSARDPRQGGYGYTF
TGCAGTGCTAGAGACCCCCGACAGGGAGGCTATGGCTACACCTTC
>NA|few|TRBV4-2|TRBJ1-1|13
CASSQVQGSEAFF
TGTGCCAGCAGCCAGGTGCAGGGGTCTGAAGCTTTCTTT
>NA|NA|TRBV20-1|TRBJ1-4|14
CSFRPGGSNEKLFF
TGCAGTTTCCGTCCTGGGGGCTCTAATGAAAAACTGTTTTTT
>NA|few|TRBV23-1|TRBJ2-1|17
CASAIHYRDLRTDEQFF
TGCGCCAGCGCGATCCACTACCGGGACCTCAGAACGGATGAGCAGTTCTTC
>NA|NA|TRBV2|TRBJ1-2|13
CASSEPGSPGYTF
TGTGCCAGCAGTGAGCCAGGCTCTCCTGGCTACACCTTC
>NA|many|TRBV27|TRBJ2-7|14
CASSLGRNSYEQYF
TGTGCCAGCAGTTTGGGACGGAACTCCTACGAGCAGTACTTC
>NA|NA|TRBV12-3/TRBV12-4|TRBJ1-6|15
CASSLRDGFNSPLHF
TGTGCCAGCAGTCTCCGGGACGGATTTAATTCACCCCTCCACTTT
>NA|few|TRBV28|TRBJ2-3|11
CASRHRDTQYF
TGTGCCAGCAGGCACAGGGATACGCAGTATTTT
>TRBD1|few|TRBV12-3/TRBV12-4|TRBJ1-4|13
CASSPTGGEKLFF
TGTGCCAGCAGCCCGACAGGGGGAGAAAAACTGTTTTTT
>NA|NA|TRBV3-1|TRBJ1-5|13
CASSQVGWGPQHF
TGTGCCAGCAGCCAAGTGGGTTGGGGACCCCAGCATTTT
>NA|NA|TRBV6-6|TRBJ1-2|15
CASSPGGGLVYGYTF
TGTGCCAGCAGCCCCGGTGGGGGGTTGGTCTATGGCTACACCTTC
>NA|many|TRBV7-2|TRBJ1-2|15
CASSSGGGGNYGYTF
TGTGCCAGCAGCTCCGGAGGGGGAGGAAACTATGGCTACACCTTC
>TRBD2|few|TRBV10-3|TRBJ2-7|14
CAIKNRLAGYEQYF
TGTGCCATCAAGAATCGCCTAGCGGGCTACGAGCAGTACTTC
>TRBD2|few|TRBV2|TRBJ2-1|12
CATGLAGNEQFF
TGTGCCACGGGACTAGCGGGGAATGAGCAGTTCTTC
>NA|NA|TRBV7-3|TRBJ1-3|16
CASSQEPRGSGNTIYF
TGTGCCAGCAGCCAGGAGCCCCGGGGGTCTGGAAACACCATATATTTT
>TRBD2|many|TRBV20-1|TRBJ2-1|22
CSARDPPGTRKAKGRSYNEQFF
TGCAGTGCTAGAGATCCACCCGGGACTAGGAAAGCGAAGGGAAGGTCCTACAATGAGCAGTTCTTC
>TRBD2|NA|TRBV7-7|TRBJ2-3|15
CASSPARGGTDTQYF
TGTGCCAGCAGCCCCGCCCGGGGGGGCACAGATACGCAGTATTTT
>NA|NA|TRBV6-4|TRBJ2-2|16
CASSVSRDGWTGELFF
TGTGCCAGCAGTGTGTCCCGGGACGGGTGGACCGGGGAGCTGTTTTTT
>NA|NA|TRBV24-1|TRBJ1-2|12
CATSDLLRGYTF
TGTGCCACCAGTGATTTGCTTCGGGGCTACACCTTC
>TRBD1|NA|TRBV5-1|TRBJ1-1|17
CASSSAGTGVLSTEAFF
TGCGCCAGCAGCTCGGCTGGGACAGGGGTGCTGAGCACTGAAGCTTTCTTT
>NA|few|TRBV25-1|TRBJ2-5|14
CASSRPGAAETQYF
TGTGCCAGCAGTCGGCCGGGGGCGGCGGAGACCCAGTACTTC
>NA|few|TRBV25-1|TRBJ1-2|13
CASSELAGTGYTF
TGTGCCAGCAGTGAATTAGCCGGTACGGGCTACACCTTC
>NA|NA|TRBV4-3|TRBJ1-2|14
CASSQSLGQGGYTF
TGCGCCAGCAGCCAAAGCTTGGGGCAGGGTGGCTACACCTTC
>NA|few|TRBV5-1|TRBJ2-7|16
CASSLGGGRNSYEQYF
TGCGCCAGCAGCTTGGGAGGCGGCAGGAACTCCTACGAGCAGTACTTC
>NA|few|TRBV20-1|TRBJ1-5|18
CSASSPGAPMGDNQPQHF
TGCAGTGCTAGTTCTCCGGGGGCCCCGATGGGTGATAATCAGCCCCAGCATTTT
>TRBD1|NA|TRBV7-8|TRBJ2-7|17
CASSLRIRGTGSYEQYF
TGTGCCAGCAGCCTAAGGATCAGGGGGACAGGCTCCTACGAGCAGTACTTC
>NA|NA|TRBV29-1|TRBJ2-3|14
CSVELGDGTDTQYF
TGCAGCGTTGAACTAGGGGACGGCACAGATACGCAGTATTTT
>NA|NA|TRBV7-3|TRBJ1-2|12
CASSSRIYGYTF
TGTGCCAGCAGCTCCCGAATCTATGGCTACACCTTC
>NA|many|TRBV5-1|TRBJ1-1|15
CASSLIQGSNTEAFF
TGCGCCAGCAGCTTGATCCAGGGGAGTAACACTGAAGCTTTCTTT
>NA|many|TRBV12-3/TRBV12-4|TRBJ1-1|14
CASSFGQLNTEAFF
TGTGCCAGCAGTTTTGGGCAGTTGAACACTGAAGCTTTCTTT
>NA|few|TRBV11-2|TRBJ1-1|14
CASRVPGSNTEAFF
TGTGCCAGCAGAGTTCCGGGCTCCAACACTGAAGCTTTCTTT